This T cell receptor beta chain came from a study of cytomegalovirus exposure and HLA in healthy donors. Both 60 Vbeta primers and 13 Jbeta primers went into the PCR. TCRdb keeps only in-frame clones here, not all; method: immunoSEQ multiplex PCR. The table lists around 150,000 clones, more than 75% of them singletons. Donors showed nominal health when sampled, although they likely had unrecorded immune exposures. Regarding the study as a whole: An assumption of roughly uniform sequencing depth across donors underlay the presence/absence analyses.

Comments on this clone: The target antigen is unknown.

The source is a man between 35 and 55 years old in good health and CMV-seronegative. Sequencing was performed on PBMCs.

CDR3 sequence: CASSQGTDRYSYEQYF. CDR3 nucleotide sequence: TGTGCCAGCAGCCAAGGGACAGACAGATACTCCTACGAGCAGTACTTC. The chain is built from TRBV11-2 and TRBJ2-7, with 7 bases matching TRBD1. The length of the CDR3 is 16 residues. CDR1 SGHAT and CDR2 FQNNGV come from the germline V gene. Trimming cost V 5 bases and J 0 bases; bases outside gene matches: 10. The whole variable domain, remainder taken from reference TRBV11-2 and TRBJ2-7, is EAGVAQSPRYKIIEKRQSVAFWCNPISGHATLYWYQQILGQGPKLLIQFQNNGVVDDSQLPKDRFSAERLKGVDSTLKIQPAKLEDSAVYLCASSQGTDRYSYEQYFGPGTRLTVT.